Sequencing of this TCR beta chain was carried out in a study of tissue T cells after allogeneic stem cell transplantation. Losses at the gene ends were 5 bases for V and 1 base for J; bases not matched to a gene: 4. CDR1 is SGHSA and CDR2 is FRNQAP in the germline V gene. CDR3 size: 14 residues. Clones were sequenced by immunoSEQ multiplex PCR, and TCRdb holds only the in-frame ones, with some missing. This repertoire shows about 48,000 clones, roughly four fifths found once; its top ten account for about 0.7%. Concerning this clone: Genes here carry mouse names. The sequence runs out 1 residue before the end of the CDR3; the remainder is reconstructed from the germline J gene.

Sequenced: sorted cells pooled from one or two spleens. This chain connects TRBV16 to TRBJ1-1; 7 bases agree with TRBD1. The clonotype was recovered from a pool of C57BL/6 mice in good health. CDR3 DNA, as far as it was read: TGTGCAAGCAGCCCCTACAGGGGGAACACAGAAGTCTTC. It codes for CASSPYRGNTEVF. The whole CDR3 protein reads CASSPYRGNTEVFF.